This note documents a single T cell receptor (beta chain) sequence. Its antigen remains unidentified. Cells designated naive CD8 were CD45RO-negative and were positively selected for CCR7, with terminally differentiated effector memory CD45RA+ cells excluded. Several immunoSEQ plates held equal portions of the genomic DNA taken from each subset. Here immunoSEQ multiplex PCR was the method, and the copy in TCRdb shows in-frame clones only, minus some. The sample has about 2.2 million clones, about 93% seen once. The V and J ends lost 6 bases and 2 bases respectively, with 16 bases between them. The CDR3 length is 15 residues. In germline, CDR1 is MNHEY, CDR2 SVGAGI. This entry belongs to a study of shared clonotypes between healthy human individuals. Across the study: Three men and a couple of women, aged 18 to 49, were donors. General study results and limits: In contrast to clonotypes shared by all four donors, non-shared clonotypes had lower generation probabilities. Sampling was confined to blood; repertoires within tissues likely differ.

The origin of this receptor is a young man in good health. Some clones in this sample may be carry-over from other donors' samples. The genes are TRBV6-5 and TRBJ1-2; TRBD1 is a possible D gene (6 bases). The specimen was naive CD8+ T cells from PBMCs. The CDR3 sequence: CASRLRDTGNYGYTF. The CDR3 DNA reads TGTGCCAGCAGACTCCGGGACACCGGGAACTATGGCTACACCTTC.